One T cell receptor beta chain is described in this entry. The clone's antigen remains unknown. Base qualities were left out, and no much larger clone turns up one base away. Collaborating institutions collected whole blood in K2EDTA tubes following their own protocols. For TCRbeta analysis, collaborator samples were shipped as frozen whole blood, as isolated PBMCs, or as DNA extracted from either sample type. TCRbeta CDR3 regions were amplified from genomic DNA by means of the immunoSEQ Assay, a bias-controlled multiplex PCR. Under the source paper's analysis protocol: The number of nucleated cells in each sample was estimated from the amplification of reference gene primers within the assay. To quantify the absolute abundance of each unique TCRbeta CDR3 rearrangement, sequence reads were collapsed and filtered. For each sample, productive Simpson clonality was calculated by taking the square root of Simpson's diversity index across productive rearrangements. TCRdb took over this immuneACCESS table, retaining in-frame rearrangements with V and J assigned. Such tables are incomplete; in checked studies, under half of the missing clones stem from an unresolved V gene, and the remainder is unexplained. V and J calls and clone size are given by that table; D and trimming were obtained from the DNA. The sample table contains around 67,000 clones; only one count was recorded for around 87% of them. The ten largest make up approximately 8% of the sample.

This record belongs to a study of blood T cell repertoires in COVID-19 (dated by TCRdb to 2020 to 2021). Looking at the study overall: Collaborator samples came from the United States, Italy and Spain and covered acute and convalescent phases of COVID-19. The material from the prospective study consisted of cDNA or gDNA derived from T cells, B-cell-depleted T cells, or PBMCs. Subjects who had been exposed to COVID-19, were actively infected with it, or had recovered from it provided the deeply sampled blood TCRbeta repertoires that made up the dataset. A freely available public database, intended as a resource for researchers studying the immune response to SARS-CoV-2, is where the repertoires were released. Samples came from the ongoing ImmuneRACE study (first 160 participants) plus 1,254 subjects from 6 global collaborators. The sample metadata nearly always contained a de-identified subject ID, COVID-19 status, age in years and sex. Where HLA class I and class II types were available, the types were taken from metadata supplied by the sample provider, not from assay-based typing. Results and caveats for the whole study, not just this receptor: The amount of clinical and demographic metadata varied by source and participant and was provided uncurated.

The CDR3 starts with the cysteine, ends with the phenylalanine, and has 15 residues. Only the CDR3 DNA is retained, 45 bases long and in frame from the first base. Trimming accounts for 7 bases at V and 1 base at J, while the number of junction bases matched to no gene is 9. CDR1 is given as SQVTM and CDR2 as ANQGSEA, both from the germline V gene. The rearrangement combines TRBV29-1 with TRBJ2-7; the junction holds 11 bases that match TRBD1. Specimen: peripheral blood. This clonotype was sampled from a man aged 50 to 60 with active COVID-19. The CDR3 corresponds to CSALAWDRGSYEQYF. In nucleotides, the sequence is TGCAGCGCCCTGGCGTGGGACAGGGGGTCCTACGAGCAGTACTTC.